This T cell receptor (beta chain) was sequenced in a study of T cells in Graves' hyperthyroidism and ophthalmopathy. Whole-study context: Peripheral blood was taken when the disease was first diagnosed, before any treatment began. General study points: Most thyroid clonotypes expanded above 0.001 were also detected in blood. Patients with ophthalmopathy were separated from those with stable hyperthyroidism by a 13 V-J model.

Each diagnosis drew on symptoms, thyroxine, TRAb, thyroid ultrasound and orbital computed tomography findings. This clonotype was found many times. Its antigen is undetermined. Amplification of TCR beta CDR3 regions used RNA as the template. Primed by the HTBI set, a first-round RT-PCR was run on the TCR CDR3. One entry per CDR3 protein, called by TCRdb with MiXCR from the multiplex PCR reads. Here the sample spans around 250,000 distinct CDR3 sequences, about 15% being singletons. Germline loops: CDR1 MDHEN, CDR2 SYDVKM. V lost 8 bases, J lost 0 bases, and 20 bases stayed unmatched. This CDR3 region has 20 residues.

The chain is built from TRBV28 and TRBJ2-2; 8 nucleotides align to TRBD1. This receptor was obtained from a woman younger than 30 with Graves' ophthalmopathy. Sequenced input: blood. CDR3 bases: TGTGCCAGCTGGACCCATCAGGGACAGGATATACAGGCGAACACCGGGGAGCTGTTTTTT. Protein product: CASWTHQGQDIQANTGELFF.